The present TCR beta chain was sequenced within a study of cytomegalovirus exposure and HLA in healthy donors. Study results and caveats: Within a later analysis, the majority of CMV-associated TCR beta chains appeared HLA-restricted. In a later analysis, TCR beta V- and J-gene trimming showed a link to a missense DCLRE1C variant. Common viral pathogens (according to a later analysis) appeared linked to several of the most significant clusters.

Per the germline V gene, CDR1 is SNHLY and CDR2 is FYNNEI. The CDR3 is made up of 15 amino acids. J lost 1 base, V lost 6 bases, and 5 bases had no gene match. Primers: 60 Vbeta forward and 13 Jbeta reverse. The protocol was immunoSEQ multiplex PCR, while the TCRdb copy is restricted to in-frame clones and leaves out a portion. Of 150,000 to 200,000 clones listed, nearly 80% are singletons. A remark on this clone: Its matching antigen is unknown.

Sequenced input: PBMCs. The sequence derives from a man in his fifties or sixties in good health and CMV-seropositive. The chain uses TRBV2 and TRBJ1-1; 10 nucleotides line up with TRBD1. The CDR3 DNA reads as TGTGCCAGCAGGGTGACAGGGGGCTGGAACACTGAAGCTTTCTTT. Its protein product is CASRVTGGWNTEAFF.